This is a list of T cell receptor beta chains from one sample in a study of control samples from healthy donors and cancer patients. The repertoire was sequenced with immunoSEQ multiplex PCR; TCRdb's copy has only in-frame clones and lacks some. The profile covers approximately 89,000 clones, with roughly 86% appearing a single time and around a fifth taken by the ten largest. The sequencing input was blood. All receptors derive from a man aged 25-40 years in good health. Both conserved end residues are part of each CDR3. The D gene is left open where the match is weak. Clone size is stated in some rows and not others, as once, few, many or a class when expanded.

j_gene,v_gene,abundance,d_gene,CDR3nt,CDR3aa
TRBJ1-1,TRBV7-9,NA,NA,TGTGCCAGCGCAACTGGGGGCCGAGGTGGAGGGAACACTGAAGCTTTCTTT,CASATGGRGGGNTEAFF
TRBJ1-1,TRBV6-2/TRBV6-3,once,NA,TGTGCCAGCAGCTGGAACACTGAAGCTTTCTTT,CASSWNTEAFF
TRBJ1-4,TRBV20-1,NA,NA,TGCAGTGCTAGTCGGGGGGATTCATCTCCATCTAATGAAAAACTGTTTTTT,CSASRGDSSPSNEKLFF
TRBJ2-7,TRBV19,NA,TRBD1,TGTGCCAGTAGTACCGGGACAGGGGAACGATCCTACGAGCAGTACTTC,CASSTGTGERSYEQYF
TRBJ2-7,TRBV5-4,NA,TRBD1,TGTGCCAGCAGCATGGGACAGGGCTCCTACGAGCAGTACTTC,CASSMGQGSYEQYF
TRBJ1-1,TRBV12-3/TRBV12-4,NA,NA,TGTGCCAGCAGTGCGGAGCTTACATTGGGTTTCTTT,CASSAELTLGFF
TRBJ1-2,TRBV7-9,once,NA,TGTGCCAGCAGTCAGACTAACTATGGCTACACCTTC,CASSQTNYGYTF
TRBJ1-1,TRBV9,NA,NA,TGTGCCAGCAGCGCTAGGACCCACACTGAAGCTTTCTTT,CASSARTHTEAFF
TRBJ2-5,TRBV2,once,NA,TGTGCCAGCAGAATTAACACCGGGCTACAGGAGACCCAGTACTTC,CASRINTGLQETQYF
TRBJ1-2,TRBV24-1,NA,NA,TGTGCCACCAGTGATTCGGACAGATATGGCTACACCTTC,CATSDSDRYGYTF
TRBJ2-1,TRBV19,few,TRBD2,TGTGCCAGTAGTGAGCGGGGGCCGAACAATGAGCAGTTCTTC,CASSERGPNNEQFF
TRBJ1-2,TRBV6-5,NA,NA,TGTGCCAGCAGGGACAGTCCCTCTAACTATGGCTACACCTTC,CASRDSPSNYGYTF
TRBJ1-5,TRBV12-3/TRBV12-4,few,NA,TGTGCCACCCAACAGGCCAATCAGCCCCAGCATTTT,CATQQANQPQHF
TRBJ2-2,TRBV9,NA,TRBD2,TGTGCCAGCAGCGCCGGGACTAACCCGAACACCGGGGAGCTGTTTTTT,CASSAGTNPNTGELFF
TRBJ2-3,TRBV11-3,NA,NA,TGTGCCAGCAGCTTAGAAGGTTTGTCAGATACGCAGTATTTT,CASSLEGLSDTQYF
TRBJ1-5,TRBV4-1,NA,NA,TGCGCCAGCAGCCTAGGGACTACCCAACCGTCCAATCAGCCCCAGCATTTT,CASSLGTTQPSNQPQHF
TRBJ1-4,TRBV7-2,NA,TRBD1,TGTGCCAGCAGCTTAGCCGACAGGGTGAATGAAAAACTGTTTTTT,CASSLADRVNEKLFF
TRBJ1-1,TRBV3-1/TRBV3-2,once,NA,TGTGCCAGCAGCGCACAAGTCACCGGGACAAGGAACACTGAAGCTTTCTTT,CASSAQVTGTRNTEAFF
TRBJ2-4,TRBV7-9,NA,NA,TGTGCCAGCAGCTTAGCGAGGGCGGGGGCCTGGCAGAAAAACATTCAGTACTTC,CASSLARAGAWQKNIQYF
TRBJ1-1,TRBV4-1,NA,NA,TGCGCCAGCAGCCAAGTCCCCCCCGGGATGAACACTGAAGCTTTCTTT,CASSQVPPGMNTEAFF
TRBJ1-5,TRBV30,NA,TRBD1,TGTGCCTGGAATCGACAGGGGATCGGGGCTGGGCATTTT,CAWNRQGIGAGHF
TRBJ2-5,TRBV2,NA,TRBD2,TGTGCCAGCAGTTTACAGGGGCGGGAGGGAGAGACCCAGTACTTC,CASSLQGREGETQYF
TRBJ2-3,TRBV6-4,NA,NA,TGTGCCAGCAGTGACTCGGTGCGAACGACAGATACGCAGTATTTT,CASSDSVRTTDTQYF
TRBJ2-7,TRBV7-9,NA,NA,TGTGCCAGCAGCCCCGATCATTTC,CASSPDHF
TRBJ2-2,TRBV9,NA,NA,TGTGCCAGCAGCGTCCCCCACACCGGGGAGCTGTTTTTT,CASSVPHTGELFF
TRBJ2-4,TRBV28,NA,NA,TGTGCCAGCAGTTTTAATTTCGGGGGGCAGGGGGACGTAGCCAAAAACATTCAGTACTTC,CASSFNFGGQGDVAKNIQYF
TRBJ2-2,TRBV21-1,NA,NA,TGTGCCAGCAGCGAAACAGGGGGGACTGACACCGGGGAGCTGTTTTTT,CASSETGGTDTGELFF
TRBJ2-2,TRBV5-1,NA,TRBD2,TGCGCCAGCAGCTTGTCAAGCGGGGGGGCCACCGGGGAGCTGTTTTTT,CASSLSSGGATGELFF
TRBJ1-2,TRBV7-9,few,NA,TGTGCCAGCAGCTTAGGTATAGACCTATATGGCTACACCTTC,CASSLGIDLYGYTF
TRBJ2-7,TRBV6-1,NA,NA,TGTGCCAGCAGTGAATCCCGGGCAGGCGAGCAGTACTTC,CASSESRAGEQYF
TRBJ1-2,TRBV4-2,NA,TRBD1,TGTGCCAGCAGCCAAGATAGGACAGGCTATGGCTACACCTTC,CASSQDRTGYGYTF
TRBJ1-2,TRBV30,NA,NA,TGTGCCTGGAGTGTACCGTGGGCAGGCCATGGCTACACCTTC,CAWSVPWAGHGYTF
TRBJ2-3,TRBV24-1,NA,TRBD1,TGTGCCACCAACAGGGGCCACACAGATACGCAGTATTTT,CATNRGHTDTQYF
TRBJ1-1,TRBV6-2/TRBV6-3,NA,TRBD1,TGTGCCAGCAGTTATTTGACAGGGGGCAACACTGAAGCTTTCTTT,CASSYLTGGNTEAFF
TRBJ1-1,TRBV6-5,NA,TRBD1,TGTGCCAGCAGCCCCCCGACAGGGAGGAGCACTGAAGCTTTCTTT,CASSPPTGRSTEAFF
TRBJ1-5,TRBV12-3/TRBV12-4,NA,NA,TGTGCCAGCAGTTTGGGCCAGAATCAGCCCCAGCATTTT,CASSLGQNQPQHF
TRBJ2-3,TRBV18,NA,NA,TGTGCCAGCTCACCACCGGGGGTAGGCACAGATACGCAGTATTTT,CASSPPGVGTDTQYF
TRBJ2-4,TRBV7-9,NA,NA,TGTGCCAGCAGCTACGCAGGGGTCTCCAAAAACATTCAGTACTTC,CASSYAGVSKNIQYF
TRBJ1-4,TRBV9,NA,TRBD1,TGTGCCAGCAGCCTCCGGGACAGGGTCAATGAAAAACTGTTTTTT,CASSLRDRVNEKLFF
TRBJ1-3,TRBV27,once,NA,TGTGCCAGCAGTCCCTCTTACGGAAACACCATATATTTT,CASSPSYGNTIYF
TRBJ2-5,TRBV7-8,NA,NA,TGTGCCAGCAGCTTGTCCGACCAAGAGACCCAGTACTTC,CASSLSDQETQYF
TRBJ1-2,TRBV13,NA,NA,TGTGCCAGCAGCTTAAGGGTCGAGGACGACTCTGAAGACAACAGTTTCAACTATGGCTACACCTTC,CASSLRVEDDSEDNSFNYGYTF
TRBJ2-5,TRBV6-5,NA,TRBD1,TGTGCCAGCAGTAAGACAGGGGATCGAGGGACCCAGTACTTC,CASSKTGDRGTQYF
TRBJ1-1,TRBV24-1,NA,TRBD1,TGTGCCACCAGCGGACAGGACCGCGGTGAAGCTTTCTTT,CATSGQDRGEAFF
TRBJ1-1,TRBV5-1,NA,TRBD1,TGCGCCAGCAGCTTGGCCCTCGGACAGGACACTGAAGCTTTCTTT,CASSLALGQDTEAFF
TRBJ2-3,TRBV5-1,NA,NA,TGCGCCAGCAGCACCCAGGGTAGGTCCACAGATACGCAGTATTTT,CASSTQGRSTDTQYF
TRBJ2-7,TRBV11-2,NA,NA,TGTGCCAGCAGCTTCAAGCTCTACGAGCAGTACTTC,CASSFKLYEQYF
TRBJ2-3,TRBV5-1,NA,TRBD2,TGCGCCAGCAGCTTTGGCGGACTAGCGACAGATACGCAGTATTTT,CASSFGGLATDTQYF